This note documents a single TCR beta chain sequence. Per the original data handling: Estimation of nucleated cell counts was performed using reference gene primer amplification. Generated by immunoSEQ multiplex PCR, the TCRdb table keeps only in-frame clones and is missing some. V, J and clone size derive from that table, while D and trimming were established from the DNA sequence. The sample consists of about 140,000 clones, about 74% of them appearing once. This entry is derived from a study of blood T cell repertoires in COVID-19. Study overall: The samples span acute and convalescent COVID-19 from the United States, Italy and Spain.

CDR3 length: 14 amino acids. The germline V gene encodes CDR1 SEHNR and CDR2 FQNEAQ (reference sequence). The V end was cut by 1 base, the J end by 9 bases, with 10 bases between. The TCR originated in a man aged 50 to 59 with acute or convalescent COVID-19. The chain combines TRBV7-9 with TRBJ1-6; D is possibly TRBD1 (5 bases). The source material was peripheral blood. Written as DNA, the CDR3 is TGTGCCAGCAGCTTAGGGCAGGGCAGTTCACCCCTCCACTTT. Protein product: CASSLGQGSSPLHF.